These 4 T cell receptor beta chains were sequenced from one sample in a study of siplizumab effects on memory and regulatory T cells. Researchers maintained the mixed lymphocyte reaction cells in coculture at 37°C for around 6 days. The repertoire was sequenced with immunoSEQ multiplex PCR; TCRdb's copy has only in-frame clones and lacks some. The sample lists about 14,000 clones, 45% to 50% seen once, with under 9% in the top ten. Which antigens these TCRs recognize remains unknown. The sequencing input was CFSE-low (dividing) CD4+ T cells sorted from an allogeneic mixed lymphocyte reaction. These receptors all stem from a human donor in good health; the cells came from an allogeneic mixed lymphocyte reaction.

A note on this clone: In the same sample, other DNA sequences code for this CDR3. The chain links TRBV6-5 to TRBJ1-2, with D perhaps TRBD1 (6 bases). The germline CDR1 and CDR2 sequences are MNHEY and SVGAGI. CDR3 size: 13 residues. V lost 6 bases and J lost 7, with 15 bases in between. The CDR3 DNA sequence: TGTGCCAGCAGCTACAGGGACCTGCGTGGCTACACCTTC. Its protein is CASSYRDLRGYTF.

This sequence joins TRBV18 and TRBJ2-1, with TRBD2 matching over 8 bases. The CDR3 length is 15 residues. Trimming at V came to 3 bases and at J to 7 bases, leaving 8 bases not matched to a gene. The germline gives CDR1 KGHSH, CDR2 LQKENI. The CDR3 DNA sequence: TGTGCCAGCTCACCTCCCAGCGGGAGAAGGAATGAGCAGTTCTTC. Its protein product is CASSPPSGRRNEQFF.

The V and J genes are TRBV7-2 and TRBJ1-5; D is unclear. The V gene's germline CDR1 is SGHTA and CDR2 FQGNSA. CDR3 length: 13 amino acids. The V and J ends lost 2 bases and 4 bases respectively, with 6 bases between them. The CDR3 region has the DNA TGTGCCAGCAGCTTAATTGCAAATCAGCCCCAGCATTTT. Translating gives CASSLIANQPQHF.

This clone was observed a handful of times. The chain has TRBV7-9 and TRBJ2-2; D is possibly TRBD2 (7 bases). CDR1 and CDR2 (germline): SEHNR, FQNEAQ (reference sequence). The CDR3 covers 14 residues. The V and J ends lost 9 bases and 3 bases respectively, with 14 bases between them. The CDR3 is CASSRGAHTGELFF. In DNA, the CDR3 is TGTGCCAGTAGCCGGGGGGCGCACACCGGGGAGCTGTTTTTT.